This T cell receptor (beta chain) was captured in a study of CD8+ T cells in alopecia areata. Reverse transcribed after extraction, RNA yielded cDNA as the sequencing template. TCRdb's copy holds only in-frame clones and misses some; the assay was immunoSEQ multiplex PCR. The sample shows about 120,000 clones, none of them appearing just once. Trimming removed 0 bases from V and 0 bases from J; junction bases left unmatched: 4. This CDR3 comprises 17 residues. Germline-derived CDR1 and CDR2 are NNHDY and SYVADS. This clone has ten or more counts. TCRdb's protein sequence differs at residue 14 from the translated DNA; the protein presented here follows the DNA. Gene labels here are mouse ones. From the germline J gene comes the end of the CDR3, since the read stops 3 residues before it.

Input material: lesional skin. This chain joins TRBV13-3 and TRBJ1-3; 9 nucleotides line up with TRBD1. The origin of this receptor is a C3H/HeJ mouse with alopecia areata. Strain haplotype at MHC: H2-k. The covered CDR3 bases are TGTGCCAGCAGTGATGCCCGGGACAGGGATTCTGGAAATACG. Translating gives CASSDARDRDSGNT. The whole CDR3 reads CASSDARDRDSGNTLYF.